The 20 T cell receptor beta chains below come from one sample, sequenced in a study of T cell responses to AZD1222 COVID-19 vaccine. Measured with immunoSEQ multiplex PCR; TCRdb has only the in-frame clones, and not every one. The sample lists 75,000 to 95,000 clones, roughly 84% occurring once. Source: peripheral blood, taken on day 0 of AZD1222 vaccination. These receptors were taken from an adult in good health.

In DNA, the CDR3 is TGTGCCAGCAGTCCACAAATCCAGCCCCAGCATTTT. It yields the protein CASSPQIQPQHF. V and J are TRBV12-3 or TRBV12-4 and TRBJ1-5, with D uncertain. There are 12 residues in the CDR3. Trimming stripped 5 bases from V and 7 bases from J, with 9 bases between.

This clone has only one observation. This chain uses TRBV5-1 with TRBJ2-5; no definite D call. V was shortened by 1 base and J by 2 bases, with 15 bases between the two germline ends. Germline V gives CDR1 SGHRS, CDR2 YFSETQ. The CDR3 totals 16 residues. As DNA, the CDR3 is TGCGCCAGCAGCTTGTTAGGTGGTCGGCAACAAGAGACCCAGTACTTC. Translating gives CASSLLGGRQQETQYF.

This clone was observed a single time. The chain joins TRBV6-5 to TRBJ2-7; D is possibly TRBD1 (7 bases). This CDR3 region has 14 residues. V was trimmed by 11 bases and J by 5 bases, leaving 22 bases between them. In germline, CDR1 is MNHEY, CDR2 SVGAGI. Here the CDR3 reads CAAKGVQGGHEQYF. The CDR3, as DNA: TGTGCCGCAAAGGGGGTGCAGGGGGGCCACGAGCAGTACTTC.

The chain uses TRBV3-1 (or the pseudogene TRBV3-2) and TRBJ1-6; TRBD1 matches at 10 bases. CDR3 length: 15 residues. Germline CDR1 reads LGHDT; CDR2 reads YNNKEL (reference sequence). V was clipped by 7 bases and J by 14 bases; unmatched bases: 14. In DNA, the CDR3 is TGTGCCAGCAATCCCGGGACAGGGGCCTTGGGGGCCCTCCACTTT. Translating it yields CASNPGTGALGALHF.

The rearrangement links TRBV4-2 to TRBJ1-3; D perhaps matches TRBD1 (6 bases). The CDR3 length is 15 residues. Per the germline V gene, CDR1 is LGHNA and CDR2 is YNFKEQ. V lost 1 base and J lost 3, with 10 bases in between. The CDR3 loop is CASSQAGDGGNTIYF. Written as DNA, the CDR3 is TGTGCCAGCAGCCAAGCAGGGGACGGTGGAAACACCATATATTTT.

The gene calls are TRBV7-9 and TRBJ1-6; the D gene is possibly TRBD1 (6 bases). Germline CDR1 and CDR2: SEHNR and FQNEAQ (reference sequence). The CDR3 has 15 amino acids. Deletions cut 4 bases from V and 6 bases from J, with 13 bases between. For the CDR3, the DNA is TGTGCCAGCAGCTCCTCAGGGGACCCTAATTCACCCCTCCACTTT. Translating it yields CASSSSGDPNSPLHF. The entire variable domain, with the rest obtained from reference TRBV7-9 and TRBJ1-6, is as follows: DTGVSQNPRHKITKRGQNVTFRCDPISEHNRLYWYRQTLGQGPEFLTYFQNEAQLEKSRLLSDRFSAERPKGSFSTLEIQRTEQGDSAMYLCASSSSGDPNSPLHFGNGTRLTVT.

The chain recombines TRBV3-1 (or the pseudogene TRBV3-2) with TRBJ1-2, with TRBD1 identical over 7 bases. The V gene's germline CDR1 is LGHDT and CDR2 YNNKEL (reference sequence). This CDR3 is 13 amino acids long. V lost 8 bases, J lost 7 bases, and 10 bases stayed unmatched. For the CDR3, the DNA is TGTGCCAGCGGGACAGCCTCGGAGAGTGGCTACACCTTC. It is translated as CASGTASESGYTF.

This chain joins TRBV11-3 and TRBJ1-5; tentatively, D is TRBD1 (6 bases). Germline values: CDR1 SGHNT, CDR2 YENEEA. The germline V and J ends were trimmed by 3 bases and 6 bases, with 15 bases remaining between them. The CDR3 is made up of 15 amino acids. The CDR3 coding sequence is TGTGCCAGCAGCTTCCGGGGGCAGGACCTTCAGCCCCAGCATTTT. Its translation: CASSFRGQDLQPQHF.

The J gene is TRBJ2-7, the V gene TRBV11-2; D unclear. CDR3 size: 13 residues. V shed 4 bases and J shed 0 bases, with 7 bases lying between them. CDR1 and CDR2 (germline): SGHAT, FQNNGV. The CDR3 loop reads CASSSVSSYEQYF. The CDR3 DNA reads as TGTGCCAGCAGCTCGGTCAGCTCCTACGAGCAGTACTTC.

This clone turned up a few times. The chain links TRBV21-1 to TRBJ2-7. TRBV21-1 is a pseudogene. This CDR3 region has 14 residues. DNA of the CDR3: TGTGCCAGCAGCAACGCGACAGGGAGGGGAATTGAGTACGTC. As protein: CASSNATGRGIEYV.

V is TRBV2 and J is TRBJ2-2; D ambiguous. The CDR3 contains 14 residues. Germline V gene data show CDR1 as SNHLY and CDR2 as FYNNEI. V shed 6 bases and J shed 4 bases, with 12 bases lying between them. As DNA, the CDR3 is TGTGCCAGCAGGTGGATGCAGAGCACCGGGGAGCTGTTTTTT. The encoded protein is CASRWMQSTGELFF.

The chain couples TRBV18 to TRBJ1-6; no reliable D call. From germline, CDR1 is KGHSH and CDR2 LQKENI. Trimming left V 2 bases short and J 5 bases short, with 7 bases between. CDR3 length: 14 amino acids. This CDR3 reads CASSPVKDNSPLHF. CDR3 nucleotide sequence: TGTGCCAGCTCACCAGTGAAGGATAATTCACCCCTCCACTTT.

The chain uses TRBV12-3 or TRBV12-4 and TRBJ2-3; 7 nucleotides match TRBD1. The CDR3 is 13 amino acids. V was pared by 7 bases and J by 1 base, with 2 bases of the junction left unmatched. DNA for the CDR3: TGTGCCAGCAACAGGGGAGGCACAGATACGCAGTATTTT. It encodes CASNRGGTDTQYF.

This chain links TRBV28 with TRBJ2-7; TRBD2 aligns across 7 bases. The CDR3 contains 11 residues. Germline lookup yields CDR1 MDHEN and CDR2 SYDVKM. Unmatched junction bases numbered 5, after V lost 10 bases and J lost 5 bases. This CDR3 is CAIRGVHEQYF. As DNA, the CDR3 is TGTGCCATTCGGGGGGTCCACGAGCAGTACTTC. The full variable domain, in which reference TRBV28 and TRBJ2-7 provide the parts outside the CDR3, is DVKVTQSSRYLVKRTGEKVFLECVQDMDHENMFWYRQDPGLGLRLIYFSYDVKMKEKGDIPEGYSVSREKKERFSLILESASTNQTSMYLCAIRGVHEQYFGPGTRLTVT.

The chain recombines TRBV5-1 with TRBJ2-3, with D uncertain. This CDR3 is built from 14 residues. Germline CDR1 and CDR2: SGHRS and YFSETQ. Trimming removed 0 bases from V and 1 base from J, with 6 bases in between. CDR3 loop: CASSLGWGTDTQYF. Written as DNA, the CDR3 is TGCGCCAGCAGCTTGGGGTGGGGCACAGATACGCAGTATTTT.

The chain uses TRBV7-3 and TRBJ2-1; TRBD1 is a possible D gene (6 bases). The V gene's germline CDR1 is SGHTA and CDR2 FQGTGA. CDR3 size: 15 residues. Trimming left V 1 base short and J 7 bases short, with 14 bases between. CDR3 region: CASSLIGATGNEQFF. CDR3 in DNA: TGTGCCAGCAGCTTAATCGGGGCAACAGGGAATGAGCAGTTCTTC.

This rearrangement joins TRBV9 to TRBJ1-2; 8 positions match TRBD1. From germline, CDR1 is SGDLS and CDR2 YYNGEE. The CDR3 consists of 15 residues. The V gene end was trimmed by 0 bases and the J gene end by 4 bases; junction bases not matched to a gene: 5. The CDR3 DNA is TGTGCCAGCAGCGTAGCCCCCCAGGGGGCCTATGGCTACACCTTC. Amino acid sequence: CASSVAPQGAYGYTF.

The chain is built from TRBV15 and TRBJ1-4; no firm D call. The CDR3 contains 12 residues. Trimming pared 5 bases from V and 8 bases from J, leaving 9 bases between. Germline CDR1 is LNHNV and CDR2 is YYDKDF (reference sequence). The CDR3 is CATSESAEKLFF. The CDR3 DNA follows: TGTGCCACCAGCGAGTCCGCGGAAAAACTGTTTTTT.

The chain uses TRBV11-3 and TRBJ1-6; 7 nucleotides align to TRBD1. The trim removed 5 bases at V and 10 bases at J, leaving 5 bases unmatched. Germline-derived CDR1 and CDR2 are SGHNT and YENEEA. The CDR3 has 13 amino acids. The CDR3 loop is CASSTGQLSPLHF. CDR3 nucleotides: TGTGCCAGCAGCACGGGACAGTTATCACCCCTCCACTTT.

The J gene is TRBJ2-2, the V gene TRBV3-1 (or the pseudogene TRBV3-2); tentative D call: TRBD1 (6 bases). Germline V gene lookup returns CDR1 LGHDT and CDR2 YNNKEL (reference sequence). CDR3 size: 15 residues. With 7 bases removed from V and 3 bases from J, the gap between germline ends came to 15 bases. CDR3 protein: CASKPPQGYTGELFF. CDR3 coding DNA: TGTGCCAGCAAACCTCCACAGGGATACACCGGGGAGCTGTTTTTT.